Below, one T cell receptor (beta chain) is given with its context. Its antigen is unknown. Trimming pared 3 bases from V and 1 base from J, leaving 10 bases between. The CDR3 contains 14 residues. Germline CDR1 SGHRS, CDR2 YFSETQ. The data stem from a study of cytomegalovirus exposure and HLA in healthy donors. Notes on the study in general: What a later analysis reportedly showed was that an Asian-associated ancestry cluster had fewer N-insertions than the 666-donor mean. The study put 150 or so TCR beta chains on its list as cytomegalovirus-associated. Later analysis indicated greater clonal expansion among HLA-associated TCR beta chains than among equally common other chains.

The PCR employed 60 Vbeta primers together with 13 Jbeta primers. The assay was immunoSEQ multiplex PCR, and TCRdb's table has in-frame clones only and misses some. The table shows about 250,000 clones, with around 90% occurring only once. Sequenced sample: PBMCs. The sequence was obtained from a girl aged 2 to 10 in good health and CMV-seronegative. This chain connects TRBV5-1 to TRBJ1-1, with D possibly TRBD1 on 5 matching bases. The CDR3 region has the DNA TGCGCCAGCAGCTCGACAGCACAGAACACTGAAGCTTTCTTT. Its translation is CASSSTAQNTEAFF.